These 27 T cell receptor beta chains originate from one sample sequenced in a study of shared clonotypes between healthy human individuals (dated by TCRdb to the early 2020s). CD8 naive samples were obtained by positive selection for CCR7 among CD45RO-negative cells, yielding a CD45RA+CCR7+ population from which TemRA cells were excluded. Library preparation employed the immunoSEQ multiplex PCR assay. In its TCRdb copy, this immuneACCESS table keeps in-frame sequences only and misses some clones. Where compared with another copy, unresolved V genes explain less than half of these, and the others have no known cause. This sample is represented by nearly 2 million clones; 85% to 95% of them were singletons. The ten largest clones take up more than 0.9% of the sample. The sample comprised naive CD8+ T cells sorted from blood. The cell subset or site label, read with the paper, signifies: CD45RA+CCR7+. Source of these receptors: a man aged 18 to 30 in good health.

V usage is TRBV12-5 and J usage is TRBJ2-1, with D perhaps matching TRBD1 (5 bases). V lost 6 bases and J 6 bases, leaving 12 bases between the germline ends. The CDR3 contains 13 residues. CDR1 and CDR2 (germline): LGHNT, FRNRAP. The CDR3 protein is CASGPPGRNEQFF. The CDR3 nucleotides read TGTGCTAGTGGCCCCCCAGGGCGCAATGAGCAGTTCTTC.

V and J are TRBV6-6 and TRBJ2-7; tentatively, D is TRBD1 or TRBD2 (6 bases each). V lost 4 bases and J 2 bases, leaving 12 bases between the germline ends. CDR3 length: 14 amino acids. Looked up from germline, CDR1 is MNHNY and CDR2 is SVGAGI (reference sequence). The CDR3 coding sequence is TGTGCCAGCAGTTCGGGGGACAAGCCCTACGAGCAGTACTTC. Translation: CASSSGDKPYEQYF.

The count of this clone is one. The sample contains more than one DNA sequence encoding this CDR3. The chain employs TRBV9 and TRBJ2-1; 9 positions match TRBD2. V shed 0 bases and J 6 bases; nucleotides not matched to a gene: 4. Per the germline V gene, CDR1 is SGDLS and CDR2 is YYNGEE. This CDR3 region has 15 residues. CDR3 protein: CASSVGSGSTNEQFF. In DNA, the CDR3 is TGTGCCAGCAGCGTAGGTAGCGGGAGCACCAATGAGCAGTTCTTC.

This clone was found once. The chain recombines TRBV5-4 with TRBJ2-7, with a possible D match to TRBD2 (6 bases). The ends were cut back, 2 bases at V and 3 bases at J, with 15 bases in the middle. The CDR3 is made up of 15 amino acids. Germline lookup yields CDR1 SGHNT and CDR2 YYREEE (reference sequence). The CDR3 coding sequence is TGTGCCAGCAGCTTTTCCCCGGACTACCTCTACGAGCAGTACTTC. As protein: CASSFSPDYLYEQYF.

Here the CDR3 reads CASTLGDTLDEQYF. For the CDR3, the DNA is TGTGCCAGCACCTTAGGGGACACCCTCGACGAGCAGTACTTC. The genes are TRBV6-6 and TRBJ2-7; TRBD1 might be the D (6 bases). This CDR3 is 14 amino acids long. The germline V gene encodes CDR1 MNHNY and CDR2 SVGAGI (reference sequence). V was cut by 7 bases and J by 5 bases, with 18 bases left in between.

V and J are TRBV2 and TRBJ2-7; TRBD1 or TRBD2 may be the D gene (7 bases each). The CDR3 spans 15 residues. Per the germline V gene, CDR1 is SNHLY and CDR2 is FYNNEI. Trimming cost V 2 bases and J 2 bases, with 13 bases left between them. The CDR3 DNA sequence: TGTGCCAGCAGTGAAAGGGAGGGGACAGCCTACGAGCAGTACTTC. Its protein is CASSEREGTAYEQYF.

The gene calls are TRBV7-9 and TRBJ2-1, with TRBD2 matching 11 bases. This CDR3 spans 15 amino acids. The trim removed 5 bases at V and 8 bases at J, leaving 8 bases unmatched. Per the germline V gene, CDR1 is SEHNR and CDR2 is FQNEAQ (reference sequence). CDR3 in amino acids: CASSDTRLAGHEQFF. CDR3 in DNA: TGTGCCAGCAGCGACACCCGACTAGCGGGGCATGAGCAGTTCTTC. The full variable domain, its missing parts supplied by reference TRBV7-9 and TRBJ2-1, is DTGVSQNPRHKITKRGQNVTFRCDPISEHNRLYWYRQTLGQGPEFLTYFQNEAQLEKSRLLSDRFSAERPKGSFSTLEIQRTEQGDSAMYLCASSDTRLAGHEQFFGPGTRLTVL.

The rearrangement links TRBV27 to TRBJ2-7, with 7 bases fitting TRBD1. Trimming took 0 bases from V and 7 from J; bases not matched to a gene: 15. This CDR3 is built from 17 residues. Germline V gives CDR1 MNHEY, CDR2 SMNVEV (reference sequence). The CDR3 DNA follows: TGTGCCAGCAGTTTATCCCCAGGGACAGCCTTCTACGAAGAGCAGTACTTC. This gives the protein CASSLSPGTAFYEEQYF.

On this clone itself: This sample includes further DNA sequences coding for the same CDR3. The rearrangement links TRBV27 to TRBJ2-7, with TRBD2 identical over 8 bases. From germline, CDR1 is MNHEY and CDR2 SMNVEV (reference sequence). J was trimmed by 1 base and V by 5 bases; bases with no gene match: 4. This CDR3 has 14 residues. The CDR3 DNA is TGTGCCAGCAGTAGCGGGAGCGGGTCCTACGAGCAGTACTTC. It yields the protein CASSSGSGSYEQYF.

This chain uses TRBV2 with TRBJ2-1; the match to TRBD2 covers 7 bases. This CDR3 is built from 14 residues. From germline, CDR1 is SNHLY and CDR2 FYNNEI. V was pared by 7 bases and J by 8 bases, with 11 bases of the junction left unmatched. Written as DNA, the CDR3 is TGTGCCAGCAAAATTACGGGGGAGGGATATGAGCAGTTCTTC. It translates to CASKITGEGYEQFF.

V and J are TRBV11-2 and TRBJ2-2; 7 nucleotides match TRBD2. The CDR3 is made up of 18 amino acids. J gave up 10 bases and V 0 bases, and 17 bases lay outside the gene matches. Germline-derived CDR1 and CDR2 are SGHAT and FQNNGV. CDR3 nucleotides: TGTGCCAGCAGCTTAGATCAAATTTTCGGCGGGAGCTTGGCGGAGCTGTTTTTT. It translates to CASSLDQIFGGSLAELFF. Looking up the rest from reference TRBV11-2 and TRBJ2-2 gives the full variable domain: EAGVAQSPRYKIIEKRQSVAFWCNPISGHATLYWYQQILGQGPKLLIQFQNNGVVDDSQLPKDRFSAERLKGVDSTLKIQPAKLEDSAVYLCASSLDQIFGGSLAELFFGEGSRLTVL.

The chain uses TRBV10-2 and TRBJ1-2; 7 nucleotides agree with TRBD1. V was pared by 4 bases and J by 6 bases, with 14 bases of the junction left unmatched. The CDR3 runs to 16 residues. Germline V gene data show CDR1 as WSHSY and CDR2 as SAAADI. CDR3 sequence (DNA): TGCGCCAGCAGTGGATATAAATTACAGGGGCCGGATGGCTACACCTTC. Residues: CASSGYKLQGPDGYTF.

The gene calls are TRBV2 and TRBJ2-1, with 12 positions matching TRBD2. V trimming: 5 bases; J trimming: 7 bases; junction bases outside the gene matches: 9. There are 16 residues in the CDR3. Looked up from germline, CDR1 is SNHLY and CDR2 is FYNNEI. Here the CDR3 DNA reads TGTGCCAGCAGTCATTCTCTAGCGGGAGGGCCGAATGAGCAGTTCTTC. Protein product: CASSHSLAGGPNEQFF.

As DNA, the CDR3 is TGTGCCAGCAGCCCAACTAGGTGGGGGAACGCCTCCTACGAGCAGTACTTC. Translating gives CASSPTRWGNASYEQYF. The chain links TRBV9 to TRBJ2-7; D possibly uses TRBD1 or TRBD2 (5 bases each). The V end lost 4 bases, the J end lost 0 bases, and 20 bases lay between the germline ends. CDR1 is SGDLS, CDR2 YYNGEE, per germline. This CDR3 region has 17 residues.

J is TRBJ1-5 and V is TRBV28, with a tentative D call TRBD1 (5 bases). The germline V gene has CDR1 MDHEN and CDR2 SYDVKM. This CDR3 comprises 12 residues. V was shortened by 4 bases and J by 5 bases, with 6 bases between the two germline ends. CDR3 DNA: TGTGCCAGCAGTTGGGGGGATCAGCCCCAGCATTTT. Its translation is CASSWGDQPQHF.

The chain has TRBV7-9 and TRBJ2-7; 8 positions agree with TRBD1. Germline V CDR1 and CDR2: SEHNR, FQNEAQ (reference sequence). V dropped 1 base and J dropped 2; count of bases not matched to a gene: 4. The CDR3 loop spans 15 amino acids. The CDR3 loop is CASSLGTGNTYEQYF. The DNA of the CDR3 is TGTGCCAGCAGCTTAGGGACAGGGAATACCTACGAGCAGTACTTC.

The chain carries TRBV6-6 and TRBJ1-5, with TRBD1 matching over 7 bases. The V gene's germline CDR1 is MNHNY and CDR2 SVGAGI (reference sequence). J lost 4 bases, V lost 6 bases, and 6 bases had no gene match. The CDR3 length is 14 residues. The DNA for the CDR3 is TGTGCCAGCAGGGAACAGGGGCGAAATCAGCCCCAGCATTTT. Protein sequence: CASREQGRNQPQHF.

This chain links TRBV5-1 with TRBJ2-7, with 7 bases identical to TRBD1. The CDR3 sequence is 13 residues long. Per germline, CDR1 SGHRS and CDR2 YFSETQ. With 1 base clipped from V and 4 bases from J, the junction kept 2 bases outside the gene matches. CDR3 in amino acids: CASSLPGQYEQYF. The DNA for the CDR3 is TGCGCCAGCAGCTTGCCGGGACAGTACGAGCAGTACTTC.

This chain connects TRBV4-3 to TRBJ1-1; D perhaps matches TRBD1 (5 bases). Germline CDR1 is LGHNA and CDR2 is YSLEER. The V end lost 0 bases, the J end lost 3 bases, and 14 bases lay between the germline ends. This CDR3 spans 16 amino acids. Here the CDR3 reads CASSQDIYRTYTEAFF. The CDR3 DNA reads TGCGCCAGCAGCCAAGATATTTACAGGACCTACACTGAAGCTTTCTTT.

This clone was detected only a few times. The chain uses TRBV27 and TRBJ2-3, with 8 bases identical to TRBD2. V lost 3 bases to trimming and J lost 6 bases; unmatched junction nucleotides: 2. There are 13 residues in the CDR3. CDR1 is MNHEY, CDR2 SMNVEV, per germline (reference sequence). The chain's CDR3 is CASSFGGVDTQYF. The CDR3 DNA follows: TGTGCCAGCAGTTTCGGGGGGGTGGATACGCAGTATTTT.

CDR3 protein: CASSYGGGIADTQYF. In DNA, the CDR3 is TGTGCCAGCAGTTACGGCGGGGGTATCGCAGATACGCAGTATTTT. The rearrangement links TRBV6-5 to TRBJ2-3; TRBD2 agrees at 7 bases. The CDR3 totals 15 residues. Germline lookup yields CDR1 MNHEY and CDR2 SVGAGI. V lost 2 bases to trimming and J lost 4 bases; unmatched junction nucleotides: 6.

V is TRBV6-5 and J is TRBJ2-5, with D unclear. The CDR3 totals 13 residues. With 4 bases removed from V and 8 bases from J, the gap between germline ends came to 14 bases. CDR1 is MNHEY, CDR2 SVGAGI, per germline. As DNA, the CDR3 is TGTGCCAGCAGTTCAGCTCCAAGAGACACCCAGTACTTC. Translated: CASSSAPRDTQYF.

Details on this clone: In the same sample, other DNA sequences code for this CDR3. The chain recombines TRBV6-5 with TRBJ2-5; TRBD2 aligns across 7 bases. The CDR3 runs to 13 residues. From germline, CDR1 is MNHEY and CDR2 SVGAGI. V lost 6 bases and J lost 3; bases outside the gene matches: 4. CDR3 residues: CASSWGREETQYF. The CDR3 DNA follows: TGTGCCAGCAGCTGGGGGAGGGAAGAGACCCAGTACTTC.

Points on this clone: The same CDR3 can be traced to other DNA sequences in this sample. The rearrangement joins TRBV6-5 to TRBJ2-2; 7 bases are shared with TRBD2. Trimming cost V 5 bases and J 2 bases; bases outside gene matches: 5. From germline, CDR1 is MNHEY and CDR2 SVGAGI. The CDR3 runs to 15 residues. CDR3 sequence: CASSPGTTNTGELFF. Here the CDR3 DNA reads TGTGCCAGCAGTCCCGGGACTACAAACACCGGGGAGCTGTTTTTT.

The V and J genes are TRBV19 and TRBJ2-1; 9 nucleotides agree with TRBD1. Unmatched junction bases numbered 7, after V lost 0 bases and J lost 4 bases. The germline CDR1 and CDR2 sequences are LNHDA and SQIVND (reference sequence). This CDR3 is built from 17 residues. The CDR3 DNA sequence: TGTGCCAGTAGTATAGATTTAGAGGGACAGGGATACAATGAGCAGTTCTTC. Translation gives CASSIDLEGQGYNEQFF.

This chain links TRBV6-5 with TRBJ2-1, with D tentatively TRBD1 (6 bases). V was pared by 2 bases and J by 5 bases, with 13 bases between. This CDR3 comprises 15 residues. Germline assignment: CDR1 MNHEY and CDR2 SVGAGI. Here the CDR3 reads CASSYVGAGDNEQFF. In DNA form, the CDR3 reads TGTGCCAGCAGTTACGTGGGGGCTGGCGACAATGAGCAGTTCTTC.

V and J are TRBV7-9 and TRBJ2-7, with D perhaps assigned TRBD1 or TRBD2 (5 bases each). The CDR3 runs to 15 residues. Trimming stripped 5 bases from V and 0 bases from J, with 14 bases between. Germline V gene data show CDR1 as SEHNR and CDR2 as FQNEAQ (reference sequence). In nucleotides, the CDR3 is TGTGCCAGCAGCCCAGGGACGGTGAGCTCCTACGAGCAGTACTTC. It encodes CASSPGTVSSYEQYF.